The TCR beta chain under discussion was sequenced for a study of OX40 agonist ivuxolimab in advanced cancers. Looking at the study overall: Ivuxolimab, an antibody acting as an agonist of OX40 (CD134), was used to treat patients. General study results and limits: Individuals who were partial responders at 0.1-3.0 mg/kg had clonal expansion that ranked among the lowest. The mean number of expanded clones was higher in CD8+ T cells than in CD4+.

Blood sampling took place at baseline, cycle 4 day 1, and cycle 7 day 1. On this clone: Its antigen remains unknown.

CDR3 length: 10 amino acids. Germline-derived CDR1 and CDR2 are SQVTM and ANQGSEA. V was shortened by 4 bases and J by 9 bases, with 9 bases between the two germline ends. Only in-frame clones appear in the TCRdb table, and some are missing; sequencing was by immunoSEQ multiplex PCR. The table shows more than 95,000 clones, with roughly 91% occurring only once. This receptor was obtained from an adult with an advanced solid tumor such as melanoma, head and neck, liver or kidney cancer. The sequences come from CD4+ or CD8+ T cells sorted from blood, collected in a trial of the OX40 agonist ivuxolimab. The V and J genes are TRBV29-1 and TRBJ2-5; no firm D call. The CDR3 protein is CSVGRTSQYF. In DNA, the CDR3 is TGCAGCGTTGGACGGACGTCCCAGTACTTC.